The sequence of this T cell receptor (beta chain) was determined in a study of blood T cell repertoires in COVID-19. The wider study: T cells, B-cell-depleted T cells, or PBMCs supplied cDNA or gDNA.

Authors' methods: Estimated nucleated cell counts came from reference gene primer amplification. Clones were sequenced by immunoSEQ multiplex PCR, and TCRdb holds only the in-frame ones, with some missing. Clonal size and the V and J genes are those of that table, whereas D and trimming came from the DNA. The sample has tens of thousands of clones, 83% seen once. This clone appeared once. Seattle patients were enrolled during active infection and followed longitudinally. Trimming took 8 bases from V and 3 from J, leaving 8 bases between them. Germline CDR1 is MNHEY and CDR2 is SVGAGI. The CDR3 is 11 amino acids.

This sequence originates from a man aged 30 to 39 with COVID-19, enrolled during active disease. The gene calls are TRBV6-5 and TRBJ2-7; D is possibly TRBD2 (6 bases). Material: peripheral blood. CDR3 DNA: TGTGCCAGCGGGAGGTACTACGAGCAGTACTTC. As protein: CASGRYYEQYF.